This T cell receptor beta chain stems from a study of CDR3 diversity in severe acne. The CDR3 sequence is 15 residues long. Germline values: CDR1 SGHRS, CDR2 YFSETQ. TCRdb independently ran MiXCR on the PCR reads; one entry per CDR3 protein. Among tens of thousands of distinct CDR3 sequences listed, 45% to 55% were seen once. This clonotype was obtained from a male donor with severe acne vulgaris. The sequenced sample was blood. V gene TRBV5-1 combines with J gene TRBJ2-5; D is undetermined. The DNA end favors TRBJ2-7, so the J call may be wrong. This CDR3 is CASSQKGLPGNEQYF. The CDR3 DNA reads TGCGCCAGCAGCCAAAAAGGGCTTCCTGGGAACGAGCAGTACTTC.